This TCR beta chain appears in the sequencing data of a study of blood T cell repertoires in COVID-19. Looking at the study overall: The samples span acute and convalescent COVID-19 from the United States, Italy and Spain. The cDNA or gDNA used as material had been derived from T cells, B-cell-depleted T cells, or PBMCs.

The germline gives CDR1 SGHNT, CDR2 YENEEA. The V end lost 4 bases, the J end lost 10 bases, and 17 bases lay between the germline ends. The CDR3 totals 14 residues. Methods used by the authors: By means of reference gene primer amplification, nucleated cell counts were estimated. The method was immunoSEQ multiplex PCR; TCRdb's version includes in-frame clones alone and lacks a portion of them. For V, J and clone size, that table is used; D and trimming come from the DNA. Of roughly 60,000 clones in the sample, 80% to 95% were seen once. This clone was picked up one time. The sequenced sample consisted of peripheral blood. This rearrangement joins TRBV11-3 to TRBJ2-1; D may be TRBD2 (5 bases). The TCR sequence derives from a human donor in a cohort sampled during active COVID-19. This CDR3 is CASSSQVRGGEQFF. The CDR3 region has the DNA TGTGCCAGCAGCTCCCAAGTCCGGGGTGGAGAGCAGTTCTTC.